This TCR beta chain was sequenced during a study of tumor T cells in aggressive B-cell lymphoma. Assay used: immunoSEQ multiplex PCR; TCRdb lists only in-frame clones, some missing. The sample lists roughly 9,000 clones, 85% occurring once. This CDR3 comprises 14 residues. Germline assignment: CDR1 SEHNR and CDR2 FQNEAQ (reference sequence). V was trimmed by 1 base and J by 3 bases, leaving 7 bases between them. The specimen sequenced was tumor tissue. The chain is built from TRBV7-9 and TRBJ1-5; no definite D call. This sequence was found in an adult with diffuse large B cell lymphoma. Here the CDR3 DNA reads TGTGCCAGCAGCTTAGGCCAGGACAATCAGCCCCAGCATTTT. Amino acid sequence: CASSLGQDNQPQHF.